This passage covers 9 T cell receptor beta chains from one sample sequenced in a study of CD8 T cells in ankylosing spondylitis. TCRdb used MiXCR to reprocess the 5' RACE reads, holding one entry per CDR3 protein. The repertoire holds 85,000 to 100,000 distinct CDR3 sequences, with around 9.4% as singletons. Specimen: blood, either unsorted or a sorted T cell fraction (not recorded which). These receptors were collected from a male donor with ankylosing spondylitis or in good health (not recorded which).

This clonotype has ten or more counts. The V call is TRBV12-5, the J call TRBJ2-7; no firm D call. V was pared by 7 bases and J by 7 bases, with 11 bases between. The CDR3 has 11 amino acids. Germline CDR1 reads LGHNT; CDR2 reads FRNRAP. The CDR3 bases are TGTGCTAGTGCCAACTATTTGGAGCAGTACTTC. Residues: CASANYLEQYF.

This clonotype showed up many times. J is TRBJ2-1 and V is TRBV20-1, with D perhaps TRBD2 (7 bases). Germline assignment: CDR1 DFQATT and CDR2 SNEGSKA (reference sequence). The CDR3 contains 17 residues. Trimming cost V 1 base and J 5 bases, with 21 bases left between them. CDR3 protein: CSARVGAGQGNDNEQFF. The CDR3 DNA follows: TGCAGTGCTAGAGTTGGAGCGGGACAAGGTAACGACAATGAGCAGTTCTTC.

This clonotype was counted many times. The gene calls are TRBV28 and TRBJ2-2; 7 bases align to TRBD1. The CDR3 is made up of 15 amino acids. CDR1 and CDR2 (germline): MDHEN, SYDVKM. J gave up 5 bases and V 6 bases, and 9 bases lay outside the gene matches. CDR3 bases: TGTGCCAGCAGCCTATTGACAGGGTCAACCGGGGAGCTGTTTTTT. It is translated as CASSLLTGSTGELFF.

V gene TRBV14 combines with J gene TRBJ2-7, with unresolved D. The germline V and J ends were trimmed by 4 bases and 3 bases, with 13 bases remaining between them. Per germline, CDR1 SGHDN and CDR2 FVKESK. CDR3 length equals 14 residues. The CDR3 protein is CASSPFGRFYEQYF. The CDR3 DNA reads as TGTGCCAGCAGCCCCTTCGGGCGGTTCTACGAGCAGTACTTC. The full variable domain, its missing parts supplied by reference TRBV14 and TRBJ2-7, is EAGVTQFPSHSVIEKGQTVTLRCDPISGHDNLYWYRRVMGKEIKFLLHFVKESKQDESGMPNNRFLAERTGGTYSTLKVQPAELEDSGVYFCASSPFGRFYEQYFGPGTRLTVT.

This clonotype has a count of ten or more. The V and J genes are TRBV7-2 and TRBJ2-1, with 8 nucleotides matching TRBD2. Germline V gives CDR1 SGHTA, CDR2 FQGNSA. V lost 5 bases to trimming and J lost 10 bases; unmatched junction nucleotides: 13. This CDR3 has 15 amino acids. The chain's CDR3 is CASSVTSGSSLEQFF. The CDR3 bases are TGTGCCAGCAGCGTTACTAGCGGATCCTCTTTGGAGCAGTTCTTC. Based on the CDR3 plus reference TRBV7-2 and TRBJ2-1, the full variable domain is GAGVSQSPSNKVTEKGKDVELRCDPISGHTALYWYRQSLGQGLEFLIYFQGNSAPDKSGLPSDRFSAERTGGSVSTLTIQRTQQEDSAVYLCASSVTSGSSLEQFFGPGTRLTVL.

Ten or more counts support this clonotype. J is TRBJ2-7 and V is TRBV5-6; D possibly matches TRBD1 or TRBD2 (5 bases each). Germline CDR1 and CDR2: SGHDT and YYEEEE. Trimming pared 5 bases from V and 12 bases from J, leaving 15 bases between. The CDR3 spans 11 residues. The CDR3 is CASSLGPFMYF. DNA for the CDR3: TGTGCCAGCAGTCTGGGACCGTTTATGTACTTC.

This clonotype was observed many times. This chain links TRBV24-1 with TRBJ1-6; perhaps TRBD1 as D (5 bases). Germline loops: CDR1 KGHDR, CDR2 SFDVKD. Trimming stripped 2 bases from V and 9 bases from J, with 16 bases between. The CDR3 is 16 amino acids. CDR3: CATSDSGREEGSPLHF. CDR3 nucleotides: TGTGCCACCAGTGATTCCGGCAGGGAGGAGGGTTCACCCCTCCACTTT.

This clonotype was counted many times. The chain links TRBV6-1 to TRBJ1-1; D not certain. V was clipped by 6 bases and J by 0 bases, with 8 bases between them. The CDR3 is 13 amino acids. Germline V lookup: CDR1 MNHNS, CDR2 SASEGT. For the CDR3, the DNA is TGTGCCAGCAGGCAGTACATGAACACTGAAGCTTTCTTT. This encodes CASRQYMNTEAFF.

The sample holds many counts of this clonotype. In nucleotides, the CDR3 is TGTGCCAGCAGTTTGGACAGTGGCAATCAGCCCCAGCATTTT. Protein product: CASSLDSGNQPQHF. The chain joins TRBV12-3 or TRBV12-4 to TRBJ1-5, with D perhaps matching TRBD1 (6 bases). V lost 3 bases, J lost 2 bases, and 8 bases lay in between. The length of the CDR3 is 14 residues.